This TCR beta chain is drawn from a study of somatic mutations in cytotoxic T cells in rheumatoid arthritis. Profiled with immunoSEQ multiplex PCR; TCRdb holds only in-frame clones, not every one. This table holds tens of thousands of clones, roughly 84% found once. The CDR3 spans 14 residues. Trimming pared 5 bases from V and 6 bases from J, leaving 16 bases between. The germline V gene encodes CDR1 SNHLY and CDR2 FYNNEI. Sample: CD8+ T cells sorted from blood. This TCR derives from a woman between 45 and 65 years old in good health. The V and J genes are TRBV2 and TRBJ1-2; possible D gene TRBD1, 6 bases. The DNA for the CDR3 is TGTGCCAGCAGTAGGAACAGGGACGGAAATGGCTACACCTTC. Amino acid sequence: CASSRNRDGNGYTF.